The present TCR beta chain was sequenced within a study of blood T cell repertoires in COVID-19. Study at large: Italy, Spain and the United States were the sources of the convalescent and acute COVID-19 samples. PBMCs, B-cell-depleted T cells, or T cells were the source of the cDNA or gDNA that made up the material.

Original methodology: Cell counts per sample came from amplifying reference gene primers. Data came from immunoSEQ multiplex PCR; TCRdb stores just in-frame clones and leaves some out. The V and J calls and the clone size are those of that table, but D and trimming were determined from the DNA. The data hold about 87,000 clones, with about 80% observed a single time. V lost 6 bases and J lost 2; bases outside the gene matches: 3. Germline assignment: CDR1 MNHEY and CDR2 SMNVEV (reference sequence). The CDR3 covers 13 residues. The sample comprised peripheral blood. The chain joins TRBV27 to TRBJ2-7; 8 nucleotides match TRBD1. The TCR was taken from a woman in her 70s with acute or convalescent COVID-19. The CDR3 loop is CASSGQGAYEQYF. The CDR3 DNA is TGTGCCAGCAGCGGACAGGGCGCCTACGAGCAGTACTTC.